This TCR beta chain is from a study of identical twins. The CDR3 sequence is 15 residues long. Losses at the gene ends were 2 bases for V and 8 bases for J; bases not matched to a gene: 5. CDR1 MNHEY and CDR2 SVGEGT come from the germline V gene. Everyone who gave samples was a healthy Caucasian. TCRdb reanalysed the 5' RACE reads using MiXCR and keeps one entry per CDR3 protein. This sample has about 240,000 distinct CDR3 sequences, with roughly 13% found just once. Note on this clonotype: Its antigen is still unknown.

Study-wide findings and caveats: Out-of-frame alpha sequences that twins shared showed excess low generation probability.

A further study also used this sample, focusing on yellow fever vaccine responses in identical twins.

Sequenced: memory (CD45RO+) T cells sorted from blood. The V call is TRBV6-2 or TRBV6-3, the J call TRBJ2-3; TRBD2 agrees at 12 bases. The sequence was collected from a woman between 18 and 29 years old in good health. The CDR3 is CASSYRRLAGATQYF. The CDR3 nucleotides read TGTGCCAGCAGTTACCGGCGACTAGCGGGAGCTACGCAGTATTTT.